This section outlines one T cell receptor (beta chain) sequence together with its context. The repertoire was sequenced with immunoSEQ multiplex PCR; TCRdb's copy has only in-frame clones and lacks some. This table has under 200,000 clones, 80% appearing once. Per the germline V gene, CDR1 is SGHTA and CDR2 is FQGNSA. The V and J ends lost 2 bases and 5 bases, in that order; junction bases with no gene match: 3. The CDR3 totals 14 residues. The sample originates from a study of blood T cell repertoires in COVID-19. Whole-study context: PBMCs, B-cell-depleted T cells, or T cells were the source of the cDNA or gDNA that made up the material.

The rearrangement joins TRBV7-2 to TRBJ1-2; TRBD1 agrees at 9 bases. Sequencing was performed on peripheral blood. The sequence derives from an older man with active or convalescent COVID-19. The CDR3 spells CASSLTTGGYGYTF. CDR3 DNA sequence: TGTGCCAGCAGCTTAACGACAGGGGGGTATGGCTACACCTTC.